The clone carrying this TCR beta chain was counted once. The antigen remains unidentified. Building of the TCR beta libraries involved iRepertoire HTBI primers and Arm-PCR of CDR3 regions. TCRdb fed the multiplex PCR reads into MiXCR, producing one record per CDR3 protein. The sample records a few hundred thousand distinct CDR3 sequences, over 9.5% being singletons. Germline trimming cut 5 bases from V and 8 bases from J; bases unmatched to any gene: 7. The CDR3 covers 13 residues. The germline V gene encodes CDR1 SQVTM and CDR2 ANQGSEA. The sample's time point: newly diagnosed GD, antithyroid drugs for less than 3 months. Isolated PBMC RNA provided the starting material for the TCR library. The data stem from a study of regulatory T cells in long-lasting Graves disease. Study results and limitations: Persistent disease was associated with favored TRBV28 usage and with favored use of TRBJ1-2 and TRBJ2-5.

This sample was also put to use in a study of T cells in Graves' hyperthyroidism and ophthalmopathy.

Specimen: peripheral blood mononuclear cells (PBMCs), collected at new diagnosis, from a patient treated with antithyroid drugs. V gene TRBV29-1 combines with J gene TRBJ2-1; 9 bases map to TRBD1. The TCR originated in a woman between 18 and 30 years old with Graves disease. CDR3 sequence reads: CSVRDRVDYEQFF. CDR3 sequence (DNA): TGCAGCGTTCGGGACAGGGTAGATTATGAGCAGTTCTTC.